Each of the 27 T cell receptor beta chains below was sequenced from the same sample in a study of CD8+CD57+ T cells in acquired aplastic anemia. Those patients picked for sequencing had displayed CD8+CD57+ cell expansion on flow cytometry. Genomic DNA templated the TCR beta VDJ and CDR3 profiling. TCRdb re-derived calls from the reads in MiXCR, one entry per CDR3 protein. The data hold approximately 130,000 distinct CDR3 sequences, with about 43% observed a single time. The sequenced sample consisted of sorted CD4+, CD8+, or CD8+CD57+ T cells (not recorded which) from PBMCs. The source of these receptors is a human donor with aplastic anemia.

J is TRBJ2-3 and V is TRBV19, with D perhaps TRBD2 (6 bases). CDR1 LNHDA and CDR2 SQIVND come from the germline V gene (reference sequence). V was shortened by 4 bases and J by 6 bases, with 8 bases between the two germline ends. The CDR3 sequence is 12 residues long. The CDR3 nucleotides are TGTGCCAGTAGTACGAGCGGGGATACGCAGTATTTT. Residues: CASSTSGDTQYF.

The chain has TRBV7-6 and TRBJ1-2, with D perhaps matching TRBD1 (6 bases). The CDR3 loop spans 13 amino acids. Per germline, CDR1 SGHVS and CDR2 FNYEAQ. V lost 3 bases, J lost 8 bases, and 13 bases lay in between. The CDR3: CASSFLLTGGYTF. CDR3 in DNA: TGTGCCAGCAGCTTCCTACTGACAGGCGGCTACACCTTC.

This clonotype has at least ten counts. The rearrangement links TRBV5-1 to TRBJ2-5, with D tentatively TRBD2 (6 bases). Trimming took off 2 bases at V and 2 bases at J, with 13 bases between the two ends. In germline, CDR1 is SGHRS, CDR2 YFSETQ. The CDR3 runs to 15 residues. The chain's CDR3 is CASSFRDSSQETQYF. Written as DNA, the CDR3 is TGCGCCAGCAGCTTCCGGGACTCGAGTCAAGAGACCCAGTACTTC.

The CDR3, as DNA: TGTGCCAGCAGCCCGCGGACAGTCGAGCAGTACGTC. Amino acid sequence: CASSPRTVEQYV. The chain employs TRBV5-6 and TRBJ2-7; D may be TRBD1 (6 bases). The CDR3 is 12 amino acids. V lost 4 bases to trimming and J lost 6 bases, with 11 bases between them. The germline V gene encodes CDR1 SGHDT and CDR2 YYEEEE.

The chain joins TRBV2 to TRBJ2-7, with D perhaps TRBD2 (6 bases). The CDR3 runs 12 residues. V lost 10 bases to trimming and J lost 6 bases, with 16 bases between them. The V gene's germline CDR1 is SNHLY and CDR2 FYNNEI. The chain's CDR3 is CATTYRGLEQYF. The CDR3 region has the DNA TGTGCCACCACGTACCGGGGACTCGAGCAGTACTTC.

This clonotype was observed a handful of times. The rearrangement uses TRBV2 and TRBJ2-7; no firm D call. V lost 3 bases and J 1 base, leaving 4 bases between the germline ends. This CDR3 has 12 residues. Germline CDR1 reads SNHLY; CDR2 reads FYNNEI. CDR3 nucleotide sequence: TGTGCCAGCAGTGAGCGATCCTACGAGCAGTACTTC. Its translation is CASSERSYEQYF.

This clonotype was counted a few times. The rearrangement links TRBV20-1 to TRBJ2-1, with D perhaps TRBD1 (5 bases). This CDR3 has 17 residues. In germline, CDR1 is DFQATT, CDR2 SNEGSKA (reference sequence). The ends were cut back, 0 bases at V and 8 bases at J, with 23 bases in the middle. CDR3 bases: TGCAGTGCTAGAGATGGGGCCCCCAGGGATACTGGGGATGAGCAGTTCTTC. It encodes CSARDGAPRDTGDEQFF.

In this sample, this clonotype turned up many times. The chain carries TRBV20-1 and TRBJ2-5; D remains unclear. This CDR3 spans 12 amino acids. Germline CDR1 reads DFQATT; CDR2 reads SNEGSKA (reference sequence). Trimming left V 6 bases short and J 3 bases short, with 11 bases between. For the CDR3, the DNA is TGCAGTGCCCCGAGGTCAGAAGAGACCCAGTACTTC. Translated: CSAPRSEETQYF.

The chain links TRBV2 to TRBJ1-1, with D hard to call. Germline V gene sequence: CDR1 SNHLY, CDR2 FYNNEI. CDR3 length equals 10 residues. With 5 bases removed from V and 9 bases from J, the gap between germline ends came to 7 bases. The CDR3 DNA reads TGTGCCAGCAGTAGGGAAAAAGCTTTCTTT. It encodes CASSREKAFF.

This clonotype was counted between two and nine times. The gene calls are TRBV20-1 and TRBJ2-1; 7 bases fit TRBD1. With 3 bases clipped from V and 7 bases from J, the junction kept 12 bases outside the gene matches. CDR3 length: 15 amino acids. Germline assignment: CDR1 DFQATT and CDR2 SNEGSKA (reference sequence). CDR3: CSARDLSGGWNEQFF. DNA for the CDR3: TGCAGTGCTAGGGATCTGTCAGGGGGTTGGAATGAGCAGTTCTTC.

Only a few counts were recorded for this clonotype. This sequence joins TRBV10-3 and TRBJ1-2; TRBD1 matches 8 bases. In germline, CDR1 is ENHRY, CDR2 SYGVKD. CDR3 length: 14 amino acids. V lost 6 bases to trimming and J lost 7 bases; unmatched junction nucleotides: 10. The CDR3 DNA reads TGTGCCATCAGCTTTATGCAGGGGGCTGGTGGCTACACCTTC. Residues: CAISFMQGAGGYTF.

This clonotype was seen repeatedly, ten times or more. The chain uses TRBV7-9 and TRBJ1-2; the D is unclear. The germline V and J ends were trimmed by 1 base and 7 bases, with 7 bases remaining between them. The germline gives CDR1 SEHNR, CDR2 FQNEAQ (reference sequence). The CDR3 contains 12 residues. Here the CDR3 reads CASSLGVGGYTF. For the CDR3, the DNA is TGTGCCAGCAGCTTAGGGGTTGGTGGCTACACCTTC.

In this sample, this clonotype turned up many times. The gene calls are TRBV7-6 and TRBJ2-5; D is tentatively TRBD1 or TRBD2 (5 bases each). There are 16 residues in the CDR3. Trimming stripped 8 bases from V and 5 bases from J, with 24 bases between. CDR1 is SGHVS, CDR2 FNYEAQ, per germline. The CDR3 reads CASRSAWGRGRETQYF. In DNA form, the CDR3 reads TGTGCCAGCCGTAGCGCATGGGGAAGGGGTAGGGAGACCCAGTACTTC.

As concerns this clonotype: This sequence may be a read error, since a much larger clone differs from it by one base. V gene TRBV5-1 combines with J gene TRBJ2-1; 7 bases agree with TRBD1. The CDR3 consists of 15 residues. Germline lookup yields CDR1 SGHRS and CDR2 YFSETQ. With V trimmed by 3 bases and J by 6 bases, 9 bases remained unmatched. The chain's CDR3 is CASSYRDRSCNEQFF. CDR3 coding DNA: TGCGCCAGCAGCTACCGGGACAGATCTTGCAATGAGCAGTTCTTC.

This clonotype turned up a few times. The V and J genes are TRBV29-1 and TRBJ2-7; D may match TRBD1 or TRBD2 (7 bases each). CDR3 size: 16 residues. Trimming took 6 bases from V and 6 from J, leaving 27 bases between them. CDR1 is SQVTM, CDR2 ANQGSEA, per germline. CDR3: CSVNQGGPVASFEQYF. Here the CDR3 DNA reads TGCAGCGTCAACCAGGGGGGGCCCGTGGCTTCTTTCGAGCAGTACTTC.

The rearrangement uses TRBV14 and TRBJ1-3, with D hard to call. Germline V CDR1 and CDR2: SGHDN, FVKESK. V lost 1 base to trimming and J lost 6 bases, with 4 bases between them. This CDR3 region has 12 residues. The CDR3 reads CASSQVENTIYF. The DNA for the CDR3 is TGTGCCAGCAGCCAAGTGGAAAACACCATATATTTT.

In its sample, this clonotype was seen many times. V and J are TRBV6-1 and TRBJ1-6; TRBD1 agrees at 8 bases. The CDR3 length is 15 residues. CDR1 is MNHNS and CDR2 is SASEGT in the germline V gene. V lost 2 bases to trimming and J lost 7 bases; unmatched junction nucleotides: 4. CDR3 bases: TGTGCCAGCAGTGAAATGACAGGGGCCAATTCACCCCTCCACTTT. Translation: CASSEMTGANSPLHF.

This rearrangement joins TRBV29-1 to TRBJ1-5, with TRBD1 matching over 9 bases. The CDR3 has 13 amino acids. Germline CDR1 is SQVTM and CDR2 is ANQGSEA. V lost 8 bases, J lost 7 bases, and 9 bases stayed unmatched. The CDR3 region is CSPGGTGLQPQHF. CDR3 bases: TGCAGCCCTGGGGGGACAGGGTTACAGCCCCAGCATTTT.

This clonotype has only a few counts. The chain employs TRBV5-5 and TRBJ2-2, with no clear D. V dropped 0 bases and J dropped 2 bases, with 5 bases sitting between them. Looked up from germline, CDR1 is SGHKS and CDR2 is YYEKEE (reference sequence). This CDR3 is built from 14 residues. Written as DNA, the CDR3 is TGTGCCAGCAGCTTGGGGCTCAACACCGGGGAGCTGTTTTTT. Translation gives CASSLGLNTGELFF.

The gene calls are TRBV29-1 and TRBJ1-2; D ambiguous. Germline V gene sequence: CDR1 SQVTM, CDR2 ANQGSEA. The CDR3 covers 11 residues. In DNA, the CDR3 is TGCATTACCGAGGGCCAATATGGCTACACCTTC. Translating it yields CITEGQYGYTF.

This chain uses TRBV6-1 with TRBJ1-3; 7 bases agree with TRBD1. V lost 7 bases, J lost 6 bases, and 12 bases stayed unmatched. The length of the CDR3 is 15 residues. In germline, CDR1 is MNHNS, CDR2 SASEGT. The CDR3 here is CASTFSTGFQNTIYF. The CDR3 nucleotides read TGTGCCAGCACCTTTTCGACAGGGTTCCAAAACACCATATATTTT.

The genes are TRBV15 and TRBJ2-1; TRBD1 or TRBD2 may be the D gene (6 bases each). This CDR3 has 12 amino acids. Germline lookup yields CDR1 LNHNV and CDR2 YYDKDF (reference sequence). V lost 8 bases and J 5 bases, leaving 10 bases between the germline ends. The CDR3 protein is CATRGPDNEQFF. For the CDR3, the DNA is TGTGCCACCCGGGGGCCAGACAATGAGCAGTTCTTC.

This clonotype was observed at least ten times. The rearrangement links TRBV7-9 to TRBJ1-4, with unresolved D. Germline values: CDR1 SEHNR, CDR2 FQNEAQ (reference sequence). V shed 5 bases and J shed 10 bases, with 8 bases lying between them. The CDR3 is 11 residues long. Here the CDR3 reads CASSPRGKLFF. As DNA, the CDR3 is TGTGCCAGCAGCCCGAGAGGAAAACTGTTTTTT. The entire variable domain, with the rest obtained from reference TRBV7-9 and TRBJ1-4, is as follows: DTGVSQNPRHKITKRGQNVTFRCDPISEHNRLYWYRQTLGQGPEFLTYFQNEAQLEKSRLLSDRFSAERPKGSFSTLEIQRTEQGDSAMYLCASSPRGKLFFGSGTQLSVL.

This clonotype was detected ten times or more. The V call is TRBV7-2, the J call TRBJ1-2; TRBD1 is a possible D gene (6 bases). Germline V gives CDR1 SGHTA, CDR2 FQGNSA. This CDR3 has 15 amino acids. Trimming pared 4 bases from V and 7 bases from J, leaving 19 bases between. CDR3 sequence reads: CASSSPTGSRGGYTF. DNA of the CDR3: TGTGCCAGCAGCTCCCCTACAGGGAGTCGAGGTGGCTACACCTTC.

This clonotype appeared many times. CDR3: CASSFGQTRGSGANVLTF. CDR3 coding DNA: TGTGCCAGCAGCTTTGGACAGACGAGAGGATCTGGGGCCAACGTCCTGACTTTC. The chain carries TRBV5-6 and TRBJ2-6; TRBD1 might be the D (6 bases). Trimming removed 2 bases at V and 1 base at J, with 16 bases between. The CDR3 extends over 18 amino acids. The germline gives CDR1 SGHDT, CDR2 YYEEEE.

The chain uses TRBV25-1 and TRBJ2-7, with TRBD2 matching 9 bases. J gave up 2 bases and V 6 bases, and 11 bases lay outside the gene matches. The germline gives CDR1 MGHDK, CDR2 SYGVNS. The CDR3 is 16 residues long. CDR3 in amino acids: CASSSRARGGAYEQYV. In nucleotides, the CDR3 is TGTGCCAGCAGCTCCCGGGCGCGGGGGGGCGCCTACGAGCAGTACGTC.

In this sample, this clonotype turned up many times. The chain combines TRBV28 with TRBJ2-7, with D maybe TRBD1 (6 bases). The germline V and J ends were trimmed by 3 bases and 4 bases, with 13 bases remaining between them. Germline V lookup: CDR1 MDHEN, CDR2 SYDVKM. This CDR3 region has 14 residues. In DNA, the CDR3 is TGTGCCAGCAGTTTCGGACAGTTAAAATACGAGCAGTACTTC. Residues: CASSFGQLKYEQYF. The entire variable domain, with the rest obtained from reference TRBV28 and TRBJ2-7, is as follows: DVKVTQSSRYLVKRTGEKVFLECVQDMDHENMFWYRQDPGLGLRLIYFSYDVKMKEKGDIPEGYSVSREKKERFSLILESASTNQTSMYLCASSFGQLKYEQYFGPGTRLTVT.